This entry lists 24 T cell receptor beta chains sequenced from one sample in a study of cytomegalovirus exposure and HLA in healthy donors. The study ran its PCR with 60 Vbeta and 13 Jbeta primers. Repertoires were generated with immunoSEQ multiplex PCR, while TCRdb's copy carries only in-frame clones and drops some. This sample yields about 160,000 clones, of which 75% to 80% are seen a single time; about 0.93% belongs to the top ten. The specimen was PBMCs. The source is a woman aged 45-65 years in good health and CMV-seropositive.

Written as DNA, the CDR3 is TGTGCCATCAGTGAGCCAGGGCGCAGTTCAGGCTATGGCTACACCTTC. Protein: CAISEPGRSSGYGYTF. V is TRBV10-3 and J is TRBJ1-2; D is possibly TRBD1 (5 bases). Germline lookup yields CDR1 ENHRY and CDR2 SYGVKD. Trimming stripped 2 bases from V and 4 bases from J, with 17 bases between. This CDR3 has 16 residues.

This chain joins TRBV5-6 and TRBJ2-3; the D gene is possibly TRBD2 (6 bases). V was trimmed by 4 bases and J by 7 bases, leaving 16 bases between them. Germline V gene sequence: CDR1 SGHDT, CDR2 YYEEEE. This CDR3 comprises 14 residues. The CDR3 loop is CASSDQDYPYTQYF. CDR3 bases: TGTGCCAGCAGCGACCAGGACTACCCTTATACGCAGTATTTT.

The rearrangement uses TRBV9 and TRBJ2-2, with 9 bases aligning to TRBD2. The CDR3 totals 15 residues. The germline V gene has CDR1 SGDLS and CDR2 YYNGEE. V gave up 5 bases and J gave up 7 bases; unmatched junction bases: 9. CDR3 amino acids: CASSQAGGRGGELFF. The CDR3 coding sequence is TGTGCCAGCAGTCAAGCGGGGGGCCGGGGCGGGGAGCTGTTTTTT.

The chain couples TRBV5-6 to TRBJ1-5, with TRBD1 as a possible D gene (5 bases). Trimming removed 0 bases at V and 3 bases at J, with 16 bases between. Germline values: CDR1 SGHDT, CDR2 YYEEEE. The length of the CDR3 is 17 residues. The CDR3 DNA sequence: TGTGCCAGCAGCTTGGGGACGGGCGGGGGTGCCAATCAGCCCCAGCATTTT. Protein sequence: CASSLGTGGGANQPQHF.

The CDR3 reads CASGLVRNGTGAPNSGNTIYF. For the CDR3, the DNA is TGTGCTAGTGGTTTGGTACGAAACGGGACAGGGGCCCCGAACTCTGGAAACACCATATATTTT. The rearrangement joins TRBV12-5 to TRBJ1-3, with 10 bases identical to TRBD1. The V and J ends lost 0 bases and 0 bases, in that order; junction bases with no gene match: 14. Germline V gene sequence: CDR1 LGHNT, CDR2 FRNRAP. The CDR3 runs to 21 residues.

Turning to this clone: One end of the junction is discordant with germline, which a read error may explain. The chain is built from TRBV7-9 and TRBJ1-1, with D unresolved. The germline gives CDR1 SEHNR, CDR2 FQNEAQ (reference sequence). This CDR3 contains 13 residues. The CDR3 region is CSSSSEVGTEAFF. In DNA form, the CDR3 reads TGTTCCAGCAGCTCCGAGGTGGGCACTGAAGCTTTCTTT.

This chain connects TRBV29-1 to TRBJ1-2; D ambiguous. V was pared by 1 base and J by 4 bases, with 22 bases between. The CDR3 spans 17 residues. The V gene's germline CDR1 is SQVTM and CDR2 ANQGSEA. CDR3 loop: CSVEVRGEGFRGYGYTF. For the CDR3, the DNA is TGCAGCGTTGAAGTACGGGGTGAAGGATTTCGGGGCTATGGCTACACCTTC.

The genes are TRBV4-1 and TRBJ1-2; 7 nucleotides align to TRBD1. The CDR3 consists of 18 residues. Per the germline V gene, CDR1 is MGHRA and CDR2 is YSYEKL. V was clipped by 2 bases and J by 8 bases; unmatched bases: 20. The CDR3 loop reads CASSQFPPPRGQFGGYTF. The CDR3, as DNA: TGCGCCAGCAGCCAATTCCCCCCCCCGAGGGGGCAGTTCGGAGGCTACACCTTC.

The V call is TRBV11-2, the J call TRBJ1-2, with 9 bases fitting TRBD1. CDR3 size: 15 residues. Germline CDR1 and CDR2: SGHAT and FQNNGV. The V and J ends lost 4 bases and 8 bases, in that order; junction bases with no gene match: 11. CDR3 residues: CASSSDLGQGRGYTF. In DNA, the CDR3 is TGTGCCAGCAGCTCGGATTTGGGACAGGGCCGCGGCTACACCTTC.

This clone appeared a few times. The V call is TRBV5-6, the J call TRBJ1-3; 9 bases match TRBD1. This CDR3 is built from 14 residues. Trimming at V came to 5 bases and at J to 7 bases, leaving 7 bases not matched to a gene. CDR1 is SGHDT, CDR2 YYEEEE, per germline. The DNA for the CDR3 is TGTGCCAGCAGGAAACAGGGGGCAGGGAACACCATATATTTT. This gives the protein CASRKQGAGNTIYF.

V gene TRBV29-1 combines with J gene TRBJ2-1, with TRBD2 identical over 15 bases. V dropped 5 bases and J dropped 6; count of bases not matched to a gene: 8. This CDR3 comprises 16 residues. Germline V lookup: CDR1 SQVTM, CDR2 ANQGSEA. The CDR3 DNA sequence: TGCAGCGTTTCGCGGACTAGCGGGAGGGCTAGCAATGAGCAGTTCTTC. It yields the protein CSVSRTSGRASNEQFF.

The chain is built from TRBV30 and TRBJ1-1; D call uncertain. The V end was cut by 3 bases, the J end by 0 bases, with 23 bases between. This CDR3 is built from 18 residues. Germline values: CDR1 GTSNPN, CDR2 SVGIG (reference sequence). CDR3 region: CAWRSRGSGNLMNTEAFF. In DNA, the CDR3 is TGTGCCTGGAGGAGTCGGGGTTCGGGAAATTTAATGAACACTGAAGCTTTCTTT.

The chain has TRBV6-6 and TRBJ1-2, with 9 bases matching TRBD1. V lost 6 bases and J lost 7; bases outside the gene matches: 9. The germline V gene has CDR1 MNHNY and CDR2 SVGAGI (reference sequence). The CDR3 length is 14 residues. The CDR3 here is CASSQLGQGGGYTF. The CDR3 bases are TGTGCCAGCAGCCAGCTGGGACAGGGCGGTGGCTACACCTTC.

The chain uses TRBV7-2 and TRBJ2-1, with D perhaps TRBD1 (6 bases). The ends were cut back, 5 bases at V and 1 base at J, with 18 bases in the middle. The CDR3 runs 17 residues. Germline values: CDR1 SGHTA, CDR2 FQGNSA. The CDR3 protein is CASSRITGLASYNEQFF. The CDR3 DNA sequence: TGTGCCAGCAGCCGAATAACAGGGCTAGCATCCTACAATGAGCAGTTCTTC.

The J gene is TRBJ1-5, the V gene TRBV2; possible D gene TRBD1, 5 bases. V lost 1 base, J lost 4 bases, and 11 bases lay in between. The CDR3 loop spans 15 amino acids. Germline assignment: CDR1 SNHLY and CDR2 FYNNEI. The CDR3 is CASSEGRGSNQPQHF. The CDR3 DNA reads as TGTGCCAGCAGTGAAGGTAGGGGAAGTAATCAGCCCCAGCATTTT.

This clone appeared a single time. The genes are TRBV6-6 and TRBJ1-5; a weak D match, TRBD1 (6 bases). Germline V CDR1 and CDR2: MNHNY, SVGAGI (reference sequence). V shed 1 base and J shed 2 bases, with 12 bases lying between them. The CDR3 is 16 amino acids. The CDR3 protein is CASSYFGGGGNQPQHF. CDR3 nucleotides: TGTGCCAGCAGTTACTTTGGGGGCGGCGGCAATCAGCCCCAGCATTTT.

CDR3 in DNA: TGTGCCAGCAGCCTCGGGACTAGCCCCTACGAGCAGTACTTC. This codes for CASSLGTSPYEQYF. The chain couples TRBV7-2 to TRBJ2-7; 9 positions match TRBD2. CDR1 SGHTA and CDR2 FQGNSA come from the germline V gene. V was pared by 5 bases and J by 2 bases, with 4 bases of the junction left unmatched. There are 14 residues in the CDR3.

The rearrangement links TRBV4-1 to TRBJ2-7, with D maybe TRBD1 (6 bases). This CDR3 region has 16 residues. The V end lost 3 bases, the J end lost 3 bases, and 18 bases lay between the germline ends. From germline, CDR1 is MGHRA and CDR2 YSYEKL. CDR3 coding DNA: TGCGCCAGCAGCCAGAGTCCCGGGACAAGATACTACGAGCAGTACTTC. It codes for CASSQSPGTRYYEQYF.

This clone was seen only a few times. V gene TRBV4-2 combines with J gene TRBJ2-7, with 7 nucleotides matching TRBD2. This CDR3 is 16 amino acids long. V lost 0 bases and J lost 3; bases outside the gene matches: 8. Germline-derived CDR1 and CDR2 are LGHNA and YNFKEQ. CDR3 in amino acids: CASSQDGASGHYEQYF. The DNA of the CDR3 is TGTGCCAGCAGCCAAGATGGGGCTAGCGGCCACTACGAGCAGTACTTC.

As DNA, the CDR3 is TGTGCCAGCAGCGTGGCAGGGGGTGACACTGAAGCTTTCTTT. The encoded protein is CASSVAGGDTEAFF. The chain recombines TRBV9 with TRBJ1-1; 7 nucleotides match TRBD1. From germline, CDR1 is SGDLS and CDR2 YYNGEE. This CDR3 region has 14 residues. V shed 2 bases, J shed 3 bases, and the junction held 4 bases outside the gene matches. The full variable domain, rest sourced from reference TRBV9 and TRBJ1-1, is DSGVTQTPKHLITATGQRVTLRCSPRSGDLSVYWYQQSLDQGLQFLIQYYNGEERAKGNILERFSAQQFPDLHSELNLSSLELGDSALYFCASSVAGGDTEAFFGQGTRLTVV.

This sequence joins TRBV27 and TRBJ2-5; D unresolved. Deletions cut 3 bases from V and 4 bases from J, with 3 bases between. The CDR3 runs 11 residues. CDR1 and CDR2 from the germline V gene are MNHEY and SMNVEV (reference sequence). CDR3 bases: TGTGCCAGCAGTTTGAGAGAGACCCAGTACTTC. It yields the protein CASSLRETQYF.

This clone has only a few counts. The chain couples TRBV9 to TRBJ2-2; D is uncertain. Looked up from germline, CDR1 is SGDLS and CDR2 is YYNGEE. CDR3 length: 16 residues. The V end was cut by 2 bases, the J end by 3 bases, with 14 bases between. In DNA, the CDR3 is TGTGCCAGCAGCGTCTCCGGCCAGGCATACACCGGGGAGCTGTTTTTT. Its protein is CASSVSGQAYTGELFF. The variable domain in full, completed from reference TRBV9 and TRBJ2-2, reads DSGVTQTPKHLITATGQRVTLRCSPRSGDLSVYWYQQSLDQGLQFLIQYYNGEERAKGNILERFSAQQFPDLHSELNLSSLELGDSALYFCASSVSGQAYTGELFFGEGSRLTVL.

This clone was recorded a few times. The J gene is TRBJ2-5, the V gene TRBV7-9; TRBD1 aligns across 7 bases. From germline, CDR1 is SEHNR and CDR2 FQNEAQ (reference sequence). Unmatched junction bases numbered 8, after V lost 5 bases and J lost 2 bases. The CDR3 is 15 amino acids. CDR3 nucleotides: TGTGCCAGCAGCCTCAGGACAGGAACACAAGAGACCCAGTACTTC. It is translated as CASSLRTGTQETQYF.

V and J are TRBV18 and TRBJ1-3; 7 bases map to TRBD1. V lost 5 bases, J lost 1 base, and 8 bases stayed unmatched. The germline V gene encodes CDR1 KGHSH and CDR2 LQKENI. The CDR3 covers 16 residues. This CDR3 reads CASSAYATGSGNTIYF. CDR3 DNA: TGTGCCAGCTCAGCTTATGCGACAGGGTCTGGAAACACCATATATTTT.